The present T cell receptor (beta chain) was sequenced within a study of early T cells in non-severe SARS-CoV-2 infection. At the level of the study: The chains were unpaired, and the sequenced material was bulk RNA from unsorted whole blood.

The TCR library protocol was used to attach unique molecular identifiers. These identifiers were attached to individual cDNA molecules. TCRdb re-called the 5' RACE reads with MiXCR, one entry per CDR3 protein. The sample shows approximately 83,000 distinct CDR3 sequences, 13% to 15% of them seen only once. The CDR3 runs to 18 residues. V gave up 0 bases and J gave up 0 bases, with 16 bases separating them. Germline values: CDR1 SGHRS, CDR2 YFSETQ. Sample: whole blood. This TCR was recovered from an adult who was a healthcare worker with PCR-confirmed SARS-CoV-2 infection or an uninfected control (not recorded which). This chain uses TRBV5-1 with TRBJ2-1, with a possible D match to TRBD2 (6 bases). DNA of the CDR3: TGCGCCAGCAGCTTGGCCCCCGGGCGGGATCGCTCCTACAATGAGCAGTTCTTC. This sequence encodes CASSLAPGRDRSYNEQFF.